The following is a TCR beta chain sequence with its context. This clonotype was seen repeatedly, ten times or more. Its specific antigen is unknown. No base quality values were provided; no much bigger clone lies one nucleotide off. The listed sequencing device is Illumina NovaSeq 6000. TCR cDNA was synthesized by 5'RACE template switching, through which a universal primer site and unique molecular identifiers were introduced. Priming for cDNA synthesis came from both the TCR alpha and TCR beta constant segments. Library amplification involved two PCR steps, and the second step added sample barcodes and sequencing adapters. Sequencing of libraries was done on Illumina HiSeq 2500 (2x100 bp) or NovaSeq (2x150 bp). Under the source paper's analysis protocol: MIGEC handled demultiplexing of reads and collapsing into UMI consensus sequences, while MiXCR performed V(D)J alignment. Vaccine-responding clonotypes were defined with edgeR using replicate PBMC samples, requiring FDR below 0.01 and a log2 fold change above 5 up to day 15. Each bulk clonotype received a CD4 or CD8 identity based on whether the sequenced CD4 or CD8 repertoire contained that clonotype at higher abundance. The public reads were reprocessed in TCRdb via fastp at Q25 and MiXCR, keeping in-frame beta chains. Duplicate CDR3 protein sequences are folded into a single record with the most common DNA and genes. The V and J calls and clone size come from TCRdb's table, not from the authors' own analysis. The sample table lists more than 200,000 distinct CDR3 sequences, about 3.9% of them with a count of one. Over 15% of the sample is in the top ten clones.

The treatment or condition label on this specimen signifies: live attenuated yellow fever vaccine strain. At each blood-draw timepoint, two biological replicates of bulk PBMCs were collected. A standard Ficoll-Paque protocol was used to isolate PBMCs from peripheral blood. TriZol was used to extract RNA from bulk PBMCs, CD4 and CD8 fractions, and dextramer-positive and dextramer-negative fractions. The entry originates in a study of T cells after yellow fever vaccination (dated by TCRdb to about 2019). For the wider study: The SMART-Seq v4 Ultra Low Input RNA kit was used to prepare libraries from fractions with low cell numbers. To track T-cell clones before and after primary and booster YFV17D yellow fever vaccination, bulk TCR alpha and beta repertoires were sequenced longitudinally. The cohort comprised two healthy male donors, one aged 18 to 30 and one aged 30 to 40 years. Blood was drawn at multiple timepoints before and after primary and secondary immunization, with bulk PBMC replicates and cell subsets isolated. The study at large found these results: Because the study included only two donors, the extent to which the findings can be generalized is limited. Most clones expanded after primary vaccination (almost 97% of CD4 and roughly 90% of CD8) were re-detected after the booster, suggesting that broad memory maintenance occurred. Compared with the primary T-cell response, the secondary T-cell response was faster but weaker, reaching its peak on day 5 rather than on day 15. A small share of clonotypes occurred in both CD4 and CD8 compartments, likely arising from convergent recombination. FACS-sorted repertoires could contain abundant contaminating clonotypes from the bulk population, so computational filtering was required.

The V and J ends are trimmed by 4 bases and 11 bases, leaving 20 bases between them. Measured from the cysteine to the phenylalanine, the CDR3 is 14 residues long. The sequence is cut down to CDR3 DNA, 42 bases in frame from base 1. CDR1 and CDR2, looked up from the germline V gene (reference sequence), are DFQATT and SNEGSKA. The starting material was PBMCs, obtained 15 days after the yellow fever booster vaccination. This receptor was identified in a man aged 18 to 29 who received the YFV17D yellow fever vaccine. Rearrangement joined TRBV20-1 to TRBJ1-4, with the D gene call left open. The sequence in DNA is TGCAGTGCTACGGCTTCCGATAGGCCCGAGAAACTGTTTTTT. It translates as CSATASDRPEKLFF.